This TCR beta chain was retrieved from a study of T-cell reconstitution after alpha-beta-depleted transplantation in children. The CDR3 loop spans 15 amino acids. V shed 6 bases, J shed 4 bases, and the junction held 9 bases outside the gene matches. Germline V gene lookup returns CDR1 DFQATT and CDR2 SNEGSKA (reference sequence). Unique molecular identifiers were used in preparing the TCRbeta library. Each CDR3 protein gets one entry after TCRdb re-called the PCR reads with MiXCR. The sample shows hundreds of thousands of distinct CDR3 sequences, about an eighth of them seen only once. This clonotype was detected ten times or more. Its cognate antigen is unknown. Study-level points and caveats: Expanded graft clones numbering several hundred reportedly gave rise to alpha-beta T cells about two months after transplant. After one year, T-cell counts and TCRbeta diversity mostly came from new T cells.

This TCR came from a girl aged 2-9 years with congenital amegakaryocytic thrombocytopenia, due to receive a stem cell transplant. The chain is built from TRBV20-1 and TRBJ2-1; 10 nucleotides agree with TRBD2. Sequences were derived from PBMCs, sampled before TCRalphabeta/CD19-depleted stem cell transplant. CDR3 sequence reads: CSARLRLAGYNEQFF. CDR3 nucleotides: TGCAGTGCGCGGTTACGACTAGCGGGTTACAATGAGCAGTTCTTC.